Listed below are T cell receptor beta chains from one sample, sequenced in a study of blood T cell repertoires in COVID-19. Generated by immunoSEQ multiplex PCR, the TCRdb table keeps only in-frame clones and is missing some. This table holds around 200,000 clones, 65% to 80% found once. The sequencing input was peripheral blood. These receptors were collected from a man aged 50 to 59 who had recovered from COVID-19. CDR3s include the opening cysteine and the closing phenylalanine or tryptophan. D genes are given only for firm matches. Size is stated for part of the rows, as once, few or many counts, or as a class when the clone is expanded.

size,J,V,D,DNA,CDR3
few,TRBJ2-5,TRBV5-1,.,TGCGCCAGCAGCCCGACTCGGGTAGGCAGGGCCGAGACCCAGTACTTC,CASSPTRVGRAETQYF
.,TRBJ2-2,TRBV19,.,TGTGCCAGTAGTATAGACAATATAGGGAGGACCGGGGAGCTGTTTTTT,CASSIDNIGRTGELFF
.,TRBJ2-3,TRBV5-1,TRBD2,TGCGCCAGCAGCCGGGTTGGGGTAGCGGGCGTCGGGTTCACAGATACGCAGTATTTT,CASSRVGVAGVGFTDTQYF
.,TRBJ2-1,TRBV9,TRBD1,TGTGCCAGCGGGACAGGGGCGCCCGCCTACAATGAGCAGTTCTTC,CASGTGAPAYNEQFF
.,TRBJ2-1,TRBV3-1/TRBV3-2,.,TGTGCCAGCAGCCAAGTTCACGACAGCTCCTACAATGAGCAGTTCTTC,CASSQVHDSSYNEQFF
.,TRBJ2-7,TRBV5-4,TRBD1,TGTGCCAGCAGCTTCGGGACAGGGCCCAGGCACGAGCAGTACTTC,CASSFGTGPRHEQYF
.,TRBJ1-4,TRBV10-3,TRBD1,TGTGCCATCGCCCGGGACAGCACTAATGAAAAACTGTTTTTT,CAIARDSTNEKLFF
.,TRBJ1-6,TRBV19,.,TGTGCCAGTATGAGACAGAAAGATTCACCCCTCCACTTT,CASMRQKDSPLHF
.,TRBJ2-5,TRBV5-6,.,TGTGCCAGCAGCCCACAGGGTCGGGAGACCCAGTACTTC,CASSPQGRETQYF
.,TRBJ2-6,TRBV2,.,TGTGCCAGCAGTAGGGGAACCCCTGGGGCCAACGTCCTGACTTTC,CASSRGTPGANVLTF
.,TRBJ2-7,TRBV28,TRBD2,TGTGCCAGCAGCCTCCCCGGCCCCAGCGGGAGGGGATTCTACGAGCAGTACTTC,CASSLPGPSGRGFYEQYF
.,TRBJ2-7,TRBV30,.,TGTGCCTGGAGTCCCCATGGGAGCTCCTACGAGCAGTACTTC,CAWSPHGSSYEQYF
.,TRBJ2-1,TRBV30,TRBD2,TGTGCCTGGAGTACGGGACTAGGTTCCTACAATGAGCAGTTCTTC,CAWSTGLGSYNEQFF
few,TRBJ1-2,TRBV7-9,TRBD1,TGTGCCAGCAGCCTCAACAGGGGTGGTAATTATAACTATGGCTACACCTTC,CASSLNRGGNYNYGYTF
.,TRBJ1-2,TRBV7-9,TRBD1,TGTGCCGTCCAACAGGGGGCGGAGGGCTACACCTTC,CAVQQGAEGYTF
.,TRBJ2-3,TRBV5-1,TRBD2,TGCGCCAGCAGCGCGGGCCTACTAGCGGGAGTTGTAGATACGCAGTATTTT,CASSAGLLAGVVDTQYF
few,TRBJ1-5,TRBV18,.,TGTGCCAGCTCACCCACCTCGGACTTTGGGCCCCAGCATTTT,CASSPTSDFGPQHF
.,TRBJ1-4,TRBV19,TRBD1,TGTGCCAGTAGTAAGACAGGGATTGTGAAAAAACTGTTTTTT,CASSKTGIVKKLFF
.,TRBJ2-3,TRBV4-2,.,TGTGCCAGCAGCCAAGAAGGACAGAGCACAGATACGCAGTATTTT,CASSQEGQSTDTQYF
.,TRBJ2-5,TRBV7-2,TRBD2,TGTGCCAGCAGCGTGCCGGGACTAGCGGAGACCCAGTACTTC,CASSVPGLAETQYF
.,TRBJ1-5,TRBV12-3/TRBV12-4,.,TGTGCCAGCAGTTTTCAGGGTAGAGTTAGGCATTTT,CASSFQGRVRHF
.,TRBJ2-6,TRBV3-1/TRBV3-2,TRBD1,TGTGCCAGCAGCCAAGCCCCCCGGACAGGGGGCGCGACTGGGGCCAACGTCCTGACTTTC,CASSQAPRTGGATGANVLTF
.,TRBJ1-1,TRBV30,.,TGTGCCTGGAGTGTACTAGCTCCGATGGGGACGTCTGAAGCTTTCTTT,CAWSVLAPMGTSEAFF
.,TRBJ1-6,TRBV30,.,TGTGCCTGGAGTCCAGTTTCAGGTTCACCCCTCCACTTT,CAWSPVSGSPLHF
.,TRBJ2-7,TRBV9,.,TGTGCCAGCAGCGTAGCCGGGACTGGCAACTACGAGCAGTACTTC,CASSVAGTGNYEQYF
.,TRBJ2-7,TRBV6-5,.,TGTGCCAGCAGTTCTAGCGTAACCTCCTACGAGCAGTACTTC,CASSSSVTSYEQYF
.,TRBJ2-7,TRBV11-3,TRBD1,TGTGCCAGCAGCAAAAGACAGGGGGCCTACGAGCAGTACTTC,CASSKRQGAYEQYF
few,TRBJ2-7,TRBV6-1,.,TGTGCCAGCAGTGAAGCGACCGGGACTCCCTCCTACGAGCAGTACTTC,CASSEATGTPSYEQYF
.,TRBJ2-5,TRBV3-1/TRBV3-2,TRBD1,TGTGCCAGCAGCGGCGAAGGGGGCGAGGAGACCCAGTACTTC,CASSGEGGEETQYF
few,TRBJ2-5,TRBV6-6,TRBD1,TGTGCCAGCAGTTACGGGACAGGCGGGGAGACCCAGTACTTC,CASSYGTGGETQYF
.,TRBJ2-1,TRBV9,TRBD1,TGTGCCAGCAGCCCCGGGACAGGGTTTGAGCAGTTCTTC,CASSPGTGFEQFF
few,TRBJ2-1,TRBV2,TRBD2,TGTGCCAGCGAGGCGGGAGAAAACAATGAGCAGTTCTTC,CASEAGENNEQFF